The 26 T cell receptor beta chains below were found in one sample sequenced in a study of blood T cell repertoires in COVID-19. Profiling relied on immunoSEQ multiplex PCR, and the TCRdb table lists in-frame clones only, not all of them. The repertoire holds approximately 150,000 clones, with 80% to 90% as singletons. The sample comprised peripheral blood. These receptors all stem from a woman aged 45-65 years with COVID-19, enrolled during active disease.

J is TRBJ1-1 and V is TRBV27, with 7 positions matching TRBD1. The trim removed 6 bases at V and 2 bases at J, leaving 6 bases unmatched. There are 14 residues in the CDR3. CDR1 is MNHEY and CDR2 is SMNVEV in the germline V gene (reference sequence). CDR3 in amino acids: CASSRDSFNTEAFF. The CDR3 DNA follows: TGTGCCAGCAGCCGGGACAGTTTCAACACTGAAGCTTTCTTT.

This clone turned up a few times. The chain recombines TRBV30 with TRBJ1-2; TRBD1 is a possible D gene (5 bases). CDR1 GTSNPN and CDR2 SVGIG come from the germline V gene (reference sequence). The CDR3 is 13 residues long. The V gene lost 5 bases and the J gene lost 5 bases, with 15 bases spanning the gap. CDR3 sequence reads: CAWYLERGYGYTF. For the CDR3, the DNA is TGTGCCTGGTACCTAGAGCGGGGGTATGGCTACACCTTC.

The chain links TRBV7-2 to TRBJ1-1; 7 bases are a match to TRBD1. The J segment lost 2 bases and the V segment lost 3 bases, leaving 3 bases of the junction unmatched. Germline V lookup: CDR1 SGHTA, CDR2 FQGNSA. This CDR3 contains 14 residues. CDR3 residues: CASSLGQINTEAFF. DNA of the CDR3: TGTGCCAGCAGCTTGGGACAGATTAACACTGAAGCTTTCTTT.

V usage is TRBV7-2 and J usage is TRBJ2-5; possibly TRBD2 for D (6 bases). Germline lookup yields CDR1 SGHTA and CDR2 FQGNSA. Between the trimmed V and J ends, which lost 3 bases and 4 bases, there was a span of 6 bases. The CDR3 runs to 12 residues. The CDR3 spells CASSLRGETQYF. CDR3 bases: TGTGCCAGCAGCTTGCGGGGAGAGACCCAGTACTTC.

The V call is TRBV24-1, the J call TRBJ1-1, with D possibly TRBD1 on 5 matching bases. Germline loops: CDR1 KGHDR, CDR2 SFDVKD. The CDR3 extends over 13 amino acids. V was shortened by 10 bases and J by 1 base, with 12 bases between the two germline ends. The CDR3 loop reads CATQAGGNTEAFF. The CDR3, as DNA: TGTGCCACGCAAGCGGGGGGGAACACTGAAGCTTTCTTT.

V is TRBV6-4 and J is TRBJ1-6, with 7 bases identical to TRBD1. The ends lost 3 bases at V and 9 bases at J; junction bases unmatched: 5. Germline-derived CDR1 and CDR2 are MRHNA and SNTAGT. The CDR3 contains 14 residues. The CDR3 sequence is CASSDTNRGSPLHF. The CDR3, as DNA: TGTGCCAGCAGTGATACAAACAGGGGTTCACCCCTCCACTTT.

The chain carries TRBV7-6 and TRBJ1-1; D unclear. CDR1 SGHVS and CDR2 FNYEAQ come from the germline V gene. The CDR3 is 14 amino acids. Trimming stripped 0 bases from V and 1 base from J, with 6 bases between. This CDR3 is CASSLASRNTEAFF. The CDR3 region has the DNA TGTGCCAGCAGCTTAGCGTCCAGGAACACTGAAGCTTTCTTT.

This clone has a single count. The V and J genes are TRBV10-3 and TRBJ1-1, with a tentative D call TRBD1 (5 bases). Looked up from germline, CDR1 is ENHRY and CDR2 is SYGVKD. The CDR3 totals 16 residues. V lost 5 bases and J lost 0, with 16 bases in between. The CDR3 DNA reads TGTGCCATCAGTTCCCCCGGGGGATTTTTGAACACTGAAGCTTTCTTT. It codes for CAISSPGGFLNTEAFF.

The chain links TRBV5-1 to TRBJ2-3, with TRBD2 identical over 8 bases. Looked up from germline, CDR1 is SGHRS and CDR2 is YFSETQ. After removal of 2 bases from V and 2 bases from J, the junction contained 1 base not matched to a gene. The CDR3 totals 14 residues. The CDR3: CASSLLAVTDTQYF. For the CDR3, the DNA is TGCGCCAGCAGCTTACTAGCGGTCACAGATACGCAGTATTTT.

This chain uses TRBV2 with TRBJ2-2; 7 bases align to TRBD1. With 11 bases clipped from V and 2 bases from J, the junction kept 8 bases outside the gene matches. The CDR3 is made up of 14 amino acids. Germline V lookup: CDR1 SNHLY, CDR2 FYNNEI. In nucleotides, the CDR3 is TGTGCCTCTGAGGGACAGTCTAACACCGGGGAGCTGTTTTTT. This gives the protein CASEGQSNTGELFF.

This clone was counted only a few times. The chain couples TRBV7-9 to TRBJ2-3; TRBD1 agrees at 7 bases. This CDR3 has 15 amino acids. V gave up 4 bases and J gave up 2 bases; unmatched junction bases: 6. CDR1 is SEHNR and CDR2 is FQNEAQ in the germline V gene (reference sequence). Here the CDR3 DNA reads TGTGCCAGCAGCTCTCCCACAGGGGACACAGATACGCAGTATTTT. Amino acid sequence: CASSSPTGDTDTQYF.

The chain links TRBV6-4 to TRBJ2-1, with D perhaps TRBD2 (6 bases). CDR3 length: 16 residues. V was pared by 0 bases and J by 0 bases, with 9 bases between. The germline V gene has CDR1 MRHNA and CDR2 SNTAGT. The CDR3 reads CASSDSRRGSYNEQFF. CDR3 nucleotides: TGTGCCAGCAGTGACTCTAGGCGGGGCTCCTACAATGAGCAGTTCTTC.

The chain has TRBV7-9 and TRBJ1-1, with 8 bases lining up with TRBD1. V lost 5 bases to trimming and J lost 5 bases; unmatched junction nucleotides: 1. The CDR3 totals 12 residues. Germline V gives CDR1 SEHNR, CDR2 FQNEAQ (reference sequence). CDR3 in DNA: TGTGCCAGCAGCCGGACAGGGACTGAAGCTTTCTTT. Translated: CASSRTGTEAFF.

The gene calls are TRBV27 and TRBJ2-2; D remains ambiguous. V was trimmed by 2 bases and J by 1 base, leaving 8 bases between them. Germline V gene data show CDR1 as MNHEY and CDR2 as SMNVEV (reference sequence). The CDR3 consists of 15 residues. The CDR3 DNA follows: TGTGCCAGCAGTTTAGGCACTATGAACACCGGGGAGCTGTTTTTT. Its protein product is CASSLGTMNTGELFF.

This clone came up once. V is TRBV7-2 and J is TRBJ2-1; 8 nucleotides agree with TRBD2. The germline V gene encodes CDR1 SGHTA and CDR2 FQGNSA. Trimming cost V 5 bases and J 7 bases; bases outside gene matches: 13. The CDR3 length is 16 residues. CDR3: CASSPIRGGGGNEQFF. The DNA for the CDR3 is TGTGCCAGCAGCCCCATCCGGGGGGGAGGGGGGAATGAGCAGTTCTTC.

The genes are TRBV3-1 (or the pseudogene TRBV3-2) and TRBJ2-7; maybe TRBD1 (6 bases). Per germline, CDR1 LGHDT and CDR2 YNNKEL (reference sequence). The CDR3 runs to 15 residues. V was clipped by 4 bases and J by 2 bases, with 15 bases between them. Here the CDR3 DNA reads TGTGCCAGCAGCCCCTGGGACAAGGAAACCTACGAGCAGTACTTC. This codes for CASSPWDKETYEQYF.

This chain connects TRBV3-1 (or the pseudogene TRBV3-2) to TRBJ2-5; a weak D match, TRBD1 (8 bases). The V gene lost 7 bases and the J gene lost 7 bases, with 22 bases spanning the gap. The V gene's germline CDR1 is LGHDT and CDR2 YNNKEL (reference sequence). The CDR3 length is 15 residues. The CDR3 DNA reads TGTGCCAGCACCTTACAGGGGGGGTTTGGAGGGACCCAGTACTTC. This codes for CASTLQGGFGGTQYF.

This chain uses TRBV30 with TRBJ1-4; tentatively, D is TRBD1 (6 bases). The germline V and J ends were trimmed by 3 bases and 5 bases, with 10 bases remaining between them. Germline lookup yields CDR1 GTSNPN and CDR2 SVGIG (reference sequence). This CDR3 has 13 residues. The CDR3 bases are TGTGCCTGGAGCCCCGGGACAAATGAAAAACTGTTTTTT. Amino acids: CAWSPGTNEKLFF. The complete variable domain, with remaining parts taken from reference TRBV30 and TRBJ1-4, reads SQTIHQWPATLVQPVGSPLSLECTVEGTSNPNLYWYRQAAGRGLQLLFYSVGIGQISSEVPQNLSASRPQDRQFILSSKKLLLSDSGFYLCAWSPGTNEKLFFGSGTQLSVL.

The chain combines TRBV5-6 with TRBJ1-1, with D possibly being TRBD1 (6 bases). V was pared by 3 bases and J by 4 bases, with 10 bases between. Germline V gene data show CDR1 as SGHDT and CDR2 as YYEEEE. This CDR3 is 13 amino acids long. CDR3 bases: TGTGCCAGCAGCTACAGGGAGGGCACTGAAGCTTTCTTT. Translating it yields CASSYREGTEAFF.

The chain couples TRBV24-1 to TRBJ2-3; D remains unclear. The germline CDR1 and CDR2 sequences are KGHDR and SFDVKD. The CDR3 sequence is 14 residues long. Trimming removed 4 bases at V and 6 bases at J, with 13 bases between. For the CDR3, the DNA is TGTGCCACCAGTGACCCCGACCCGGAGGATACGCAGTATTTT. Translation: CATSDPDPEDTQYF.

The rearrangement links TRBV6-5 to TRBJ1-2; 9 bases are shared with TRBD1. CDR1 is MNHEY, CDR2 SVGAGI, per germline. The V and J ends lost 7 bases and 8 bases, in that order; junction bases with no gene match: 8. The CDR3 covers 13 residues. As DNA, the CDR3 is TGTGCCAGCACCCCAGGACAGGGGAGGGGCTACACCTTC. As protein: CASTPGQGRGYTF.

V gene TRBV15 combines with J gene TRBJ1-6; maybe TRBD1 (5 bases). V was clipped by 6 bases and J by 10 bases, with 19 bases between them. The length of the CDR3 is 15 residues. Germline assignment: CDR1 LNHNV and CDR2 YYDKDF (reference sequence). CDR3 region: CATRFERGLDSPLHF. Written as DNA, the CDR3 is TGTGCCACCAGATTTGAGAGGGGACTCGACTCACCCCTCCACTTT.

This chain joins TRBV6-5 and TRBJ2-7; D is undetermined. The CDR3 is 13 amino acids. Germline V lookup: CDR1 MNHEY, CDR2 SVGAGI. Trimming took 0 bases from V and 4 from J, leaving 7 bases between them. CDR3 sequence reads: CASSYSVRYEQYF. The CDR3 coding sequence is TGTGCCAGCAGTTACTCGGTACGGTACGAGCAGTACTTC.

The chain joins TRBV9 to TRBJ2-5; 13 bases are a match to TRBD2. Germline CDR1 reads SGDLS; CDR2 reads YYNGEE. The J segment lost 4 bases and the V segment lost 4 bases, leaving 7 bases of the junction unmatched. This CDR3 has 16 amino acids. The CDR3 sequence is CASSPGLAGVVETQYF. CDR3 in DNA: TGTGCCAGCAGCCCCGGACTAGCGGGGGTAGTAGAGACCCAGTACTTC.

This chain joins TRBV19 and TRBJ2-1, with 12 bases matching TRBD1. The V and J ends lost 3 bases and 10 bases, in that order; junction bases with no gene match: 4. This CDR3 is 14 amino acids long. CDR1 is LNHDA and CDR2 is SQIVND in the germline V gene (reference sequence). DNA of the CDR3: TGTGCCAGTAGTATGGGACAGGGGGCTGGAGAGCAGTTCTTC. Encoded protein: CASSMGQGAGEQFF.

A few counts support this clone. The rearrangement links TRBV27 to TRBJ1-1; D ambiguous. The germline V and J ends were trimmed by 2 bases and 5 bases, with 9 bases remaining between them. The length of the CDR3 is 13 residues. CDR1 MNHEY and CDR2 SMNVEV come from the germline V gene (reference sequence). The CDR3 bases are TGTGCCAGCAGTTTAGTGGGAGGTACTGAAGCTTTCTTT. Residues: CASSLVGGTEAFF.